This T cell receptor (beta chain) was recorded in a study of cytomegalovirus exposure and HLA in healthy donors. Clones were read by immunoSEQ multiplex PCR, and TCRdb kept only the in-frame ones, dropping some. The table includes about 160,000 clones, 95% to 96% detected once. CDR3 length: 17 amino acids. The trim removed 3 bases at V and 1 base at J, leaving 9 bases unmatched. From germline, CDR1 is SGHTA and CDR2 FQGTGA. The sequence derives from a woman in her late teens or twenties in good health and CMV-seronegative. Material for sequencing was PBMCs. The V gene is TRBV7-3, the J gene TRBJ2-3; 8 bases match TRBD2. DNA of the CDR3: TGTGCCAGCAGCTTCTACGGAATGACTAGCGGCACAGATACGCAGTATTTT. Protein: CASSFYGMTSGTDTQYF.